These T cell receptor beta chains were read from a single sample in a study of blood T cell repertoires in COVID-19. Data came from immunoSEQ multiplex PCR; TCRdb stores just in-frame clones and leaves some out. Of under 200,000 clones in the sample, about 88% are singletons; the top ten hold less than 3%. The sequenced material came from peripheral blood. These receptors were taken from a woman older than 75 with COVID-19, enrolled during active disease. CDR3s include the opening cysteine and the closing phenylalanine or tryptophan. The order of the fields is CDR3 protein, CDR3 DNA, V gene, clone size, D gene, J gene. The D gene is left open where the match is weak. Clone size is not always given. Where it is, it says once, few, many or a class for expanded clones.

CDR3 protein: CASSLGRDSAATNEKLFF; CDR3 DNA: TGCGCCAGCAGCTTGGGCAGGGACAGCGCTGCAACTAATGAAAAACTGTTTTTT; V gene: TRBV5-1; clone size: -; D gene: TRBD1; J gene: TRBJ1-4
CDR3 protein: CASSPGGGGNEKLFF; CDR3 DNA: TGTGCCAGCAGCCCTGGGGGGGGCGGTAATGAAAAACTGTTTTTT; V gene: TRBV5-6; clone size: -; D gene: -; J gene: TRBJ1-4
CDR3 protein: CSASESGQGKETQYF; CDR3 DNA: TGCAGTGCTAGTGAATCCGGACAGGGCAAAGAGACCCAGTACTTC; V gene: TRBV20-1; clone size: -; D gene: TRBD1; J gene: TRBJ2-5
CDR3 protein: CASSLVTGSGNTIYF; CDR3 DNA: TGTGCCAGCAGCTTAGTGACAGGCTCTGGAAACACCATATATTTT; V gene: TRBV7-2; clone size: once; D gene: -; J gene: TRBJ1-3
CDR3 protein: CASSSRQPPVDEQFF; CDR3 DNA: TGTGCCAGCAGCTCCCGACAACCACCCGTCGATGAGCAGTTCTTC; V gene: TRBV7-2; clone size: -; D gene: -; J gene: TRBJ2-1
CDR3 protein: CASSVGAGELFF; CDR3 DNA: TGTGCCAGCTCTGTAGGAGCCGGGGAGCTGTTTTTT; V gene: TRBV18; clone size: once; D gene: -; J gene: TRBJ2-2
CDR3 protein: CASSPWGTSARTDTQYF; CDR3 DNA: TGTGCCAGCAGCCCATGGGGGACTAGCGCGCGCACAGATACGCAGTATTTT; V gene: TRBV7-8; clone size: -; D gene: TRBD2; J gene: TRBJ2-3
CDR3 protein: CASSPPGQLNTEAFF; CDR3 DNA: TGTGCCAGCAGCCCGCCGGGACAGCTGAACACTGAAGCTTTCTTT; V gene: TRBV7-9; clone size: -; D gene: TRBD1; J gene: TRBJ1-1
CDR3 protein: CSVSLAGGPGTQYF; CDR3 DNA: TGCAGCGTTTCCCTAGCGGGAGGGCCAGGTACGCAGTATTTT; V gene: TRBV29-1; clone size: -; D gene: TRBD2; J gene: TRBJ2-3
CDR3 protein: CASSQYSGTSVHRSSYNEQFF; CDR3 DNA: TGTGCCAGCAGTCAGTACTCCGGGACTAGCGTCCACCGGAGCTCCTACAATGAGCAGTTCTTC; V gene: TRBV28; clone size: -; D gene: TRBD2; J gene: TRBJ2-1